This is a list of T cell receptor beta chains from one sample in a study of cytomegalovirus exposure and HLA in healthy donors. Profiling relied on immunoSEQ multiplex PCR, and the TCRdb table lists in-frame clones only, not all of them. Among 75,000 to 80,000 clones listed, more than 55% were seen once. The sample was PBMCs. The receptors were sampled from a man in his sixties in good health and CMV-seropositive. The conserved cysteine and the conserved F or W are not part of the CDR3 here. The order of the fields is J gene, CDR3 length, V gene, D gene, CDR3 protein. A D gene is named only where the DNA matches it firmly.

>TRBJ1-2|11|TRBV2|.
ASSVGGEGGYT
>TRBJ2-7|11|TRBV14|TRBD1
ASSQQGAYEQY
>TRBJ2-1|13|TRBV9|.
ASSKGPSSYNEQF
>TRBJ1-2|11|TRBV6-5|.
ASSWDTHYGYT
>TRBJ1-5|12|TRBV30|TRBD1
AWSLGQGEQPQH
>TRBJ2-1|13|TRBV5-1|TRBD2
ASSRSGGAPYEQF
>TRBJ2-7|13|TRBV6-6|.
ASSTRGLAGYEQY
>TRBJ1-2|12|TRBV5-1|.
ASSEDWGGYGYT
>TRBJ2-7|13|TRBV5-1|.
ASSSQIRQPYEQY
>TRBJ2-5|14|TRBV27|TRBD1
ASSLFWDSSQETQY
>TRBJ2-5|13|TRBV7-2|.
ASSYFGTEGNTQY
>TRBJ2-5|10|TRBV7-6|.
ASSPATETQY
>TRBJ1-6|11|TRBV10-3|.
AIRLDSLSPLH
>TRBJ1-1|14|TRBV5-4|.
ASSDTSQTDITEAF
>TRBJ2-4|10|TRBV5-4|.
ASSSTENIQY
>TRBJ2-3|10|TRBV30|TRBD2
AWSPGGDTQY
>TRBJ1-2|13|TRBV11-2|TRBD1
ASSTNRGLNYGYT
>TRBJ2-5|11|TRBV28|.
ASTSRGLETQY
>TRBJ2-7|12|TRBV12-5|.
ASGLAREPYEQY